This record concerns one T cell receptor (beta chain) sequence. Its antigen is unknown. Each bulk PBMC sample had approximately 350 ng DNA loaded. The table came from immunoSEQ multiplex PCR; TCRdb's copy has only in-frame clones and leaves some out. The data contain approximately 6,000 clones, around 80% of them singletons. The sample's time point: week 3, after first cycle of checkpoint inhibitor. No patient had earlier systemic cancer treatment, concurrent immunosuppressants, or another active cancer. The V gene lost 3 bases and the J gene lost 5 bases, with 17 bases spanning the gap. Germline CDR1 and CDR2: SGHNT and YYREEE (reference sequence). This CDR3 is built from 15 residues. The sample is drawn from a study of blood T cell dynamics during melanoma immunotherapy. The overall study: Standard first-line treatment here was pembrolizumab or nivolumab plus ipilimumab in metastatic melanoma.

Whole-study results and caveats: It remained unknown if the driving T cell clones were melanoma-specific.

Sequencing used blood, obtained from a patient treated with checkpoint blockade. The chain links TRBV5-4 to TRBJ2-5; tentatively, D is TRBD1 or TRBD2 (5 bases each). The clonotype originates from a human donor with melanoma. The CDR3 region has the DNA TGTGCCAGCAGCTCTGTATCGAGGGGAGATGAGACCCAGTACTTC. This translates into CASSSVSRGDETQYF.